One and the same sample provided the 9 T cell receptor beta chains below, sequenced in a study of cytomegalovirus exposure and HLA in healthy donors. The study ran its PCR with 60 Vbeta and 13 Jbeta primers. The repertoire was sequenced with immunoSEQ multiplex PCR; TCRdb's copy has only in-frame clones and lacks some. The sample consists of 130,000 to 150,000 clones, roughly 80% of them appearing once. Sequencing used PBMCs. The origin of the receptors is a man aged 25 to 40 in good health and CMV-seropositive.

The chain uses TRBV28 and TRBJ2-7; D may be TRBD2 (5 bases). The CDR3 covers 11 residues. Germline V CDR1 and CDR2: MDHEN, SYDVKM. Trimming stripped 3 bases from V and 7 bases from J, with 7 bases between. CDR3: CASSFTREQYF. The DNA for the CDR3 is TGTGCCAGCAGTTTCACTAGGGAGCAGTACTTC.

The chain uses TRBV25-1 and TRBJ2-7; TRBD2 might be the D (6 bases). With 1 base removed from V and 4 bases from J, the gap between germline ends came to 11 bases. Germline CDR1 reads MGHDK; CDR2 reads SYGVNS. The CDR3 covers 14 residues. The CDR3 loop is CASSESSGEYEQYF. CDR3 DNA sequence: TGTGCCAGCAGTGAATCGTCGGGGGAATACGAGCAGTACTTC.

The rearrangement uses TRBV6-6 and TRBJ1-4; 10 nucleotides line up with TRBD1. With V trimmed by 5 bases and J by 7 bases, 7 bases remained unmatched. In germline, CDR1 is MNHNY, CDR2 SVGAGI (reference sequence). CDR3 length: 15 residues. Written as DNA, the CDR3 is TGTGCCAGCAGTACCCCGGGACAGGGGTCTGAAAAACTGTTTTTT. It is translated as CASSTPGQGSEKLFF.

The V and J genes are TRBV7-6 and TRBJ2-5; 11 nucleotides align to TRBD2. Unmatched junction bases numbered 7, after V lost 1 base and J lost 3 bases. The CDR3 contains 17 residues. Germline assignment: CDR1 SGHVS and CDR2 FNYEAQ. The CDR3 is CASSLGIAGGEKETQYF. DNA of the CDR3: TGTGCCAGCAGCTTAGGGATAGCGGGGGGGGAGAAAGAGACCCAGTACTTC.

The chain employs TRBV21-1 and TRBJ1-5; the table gives TRBD1 as D, unverified against the DNA. TRBV21-1 is a listed pseudogene. This CDR3 is built from 19 residues. The chain's CDR3 is CASSKKGASRDGRCQPQHF. In nucleotides, the CDR3 is TGTGCCAGCAGCAAAAAGGGGGCGTCCCGGGACGGAAGATGTCAGCCCCAGCATTTT.

The sample holds one count of this clone. The CDR3 DNA is TGTGCCAGTATGAGGCAGGGAAGTTCCAATCAGCCCCAGCATTTT. This encodes CASMRQGSSNQPQHF. The J gene is TRBJ1-5, the V gene TRBV19; tentatively, D is TRBD1 (5 bases). Germline lookup yields CDR1 LNHDA and CDR2 SQIVND (reference sequence). The CDR3 runs to 15 residues. V was shortened by 7 bases and J by 3 bases, with 16 bases between the two germline ends.

The gene calls are TRBV28 and TRBJ2-3; D is uncertain. The CDR3 spans 15 residues. Germline V gene data show CDR1 as MDHEN and CDR2 as SYDVKM. V was trimmed by 5 bases and J by 0 bases, leaving 12 bases between them. CDR3 residues: CASSRDTASTDTQYF. The CDR3, as DNA: TGTGCCAGCAGTCGCGATACAGCTAGCACAGATACGCAGTATTTT. The full variable domain, in which reference TRBV28 and TRBJ2-3 provide the parts outside the CDR3, is DVKVTQSSRYLVKRTGEKVFLECVQDMDHENMFWYRQDPGLGLRLIYFSYDVKMKEKGDIPEGYSVSREKKERFSLILESASTNQTSMYLCASSRDTASTDTQYFGPGTRLTVL.

The chain couples TRBV5-4 to TRBJ2-1, with 11 bases identical to TRBD2. V was pared by 4 bases and J by 3 bases, with 6 bases of the junction left unmatched. CDR1 is SGHNT and CDR2 is YYREEE in the germline V gene (reference sequence). This CDR3 has 16 residues. This CDR3 reads CASSPPGLAGYNEQFF. The CDR3 nucleotides are TGTGCCAGCAGCCCTCCCGGACTAGCGGGCTACAATGAGCAGTTCTTC.

The rearrangement uses TRBV6-5 and TRBJ1-1; 9 nucleotides line up with TRBD1. CDR1 is MNHEY and CDR2 is SVGAGI in the germline V gene. The V segment lost 0 bases and the J segment 8 bases; nucleotides outside the gene matches: 7. The CDR3 is made up of 15 amino acids. The CDR3, as DNA: TGTGCCAGCAGTTACTCACAGGGGGCGCTTGGAGAAGCTTTCTTT. It codes for CASSYSQGALGEAFF.